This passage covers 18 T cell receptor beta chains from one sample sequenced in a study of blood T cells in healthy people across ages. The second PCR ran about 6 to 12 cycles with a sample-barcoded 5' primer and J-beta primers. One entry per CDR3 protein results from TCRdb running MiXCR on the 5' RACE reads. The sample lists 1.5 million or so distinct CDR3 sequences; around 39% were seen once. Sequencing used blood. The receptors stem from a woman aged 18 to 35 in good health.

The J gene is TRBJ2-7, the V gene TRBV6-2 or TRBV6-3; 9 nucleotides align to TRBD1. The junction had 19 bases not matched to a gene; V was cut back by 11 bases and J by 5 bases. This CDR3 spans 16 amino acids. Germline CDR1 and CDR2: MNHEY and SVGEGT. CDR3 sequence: CAEPLREGQGIHEQYF. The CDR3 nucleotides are TGTGCCGAACCCCTAAGAGAGGGACAGGGTATCCACGAGCAGTACTTC.

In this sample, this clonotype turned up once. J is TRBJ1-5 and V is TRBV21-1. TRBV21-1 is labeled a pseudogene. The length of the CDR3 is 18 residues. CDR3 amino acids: CASSQPRCTVYSNQPQHF. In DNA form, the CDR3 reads TGTGCCAGCAGCCAGCCAAGGTGTACCGTCTACAGCAATCAGCCCCAGCATTTT.

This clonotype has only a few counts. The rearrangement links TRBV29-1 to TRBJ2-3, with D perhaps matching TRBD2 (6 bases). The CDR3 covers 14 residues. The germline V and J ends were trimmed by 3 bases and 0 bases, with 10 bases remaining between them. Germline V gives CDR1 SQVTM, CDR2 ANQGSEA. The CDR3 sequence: CSVDRTISTDTQYF. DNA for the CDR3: TGCAGCGTTGACCGGACTATTAGCACAGATACGCAGTATTTT.

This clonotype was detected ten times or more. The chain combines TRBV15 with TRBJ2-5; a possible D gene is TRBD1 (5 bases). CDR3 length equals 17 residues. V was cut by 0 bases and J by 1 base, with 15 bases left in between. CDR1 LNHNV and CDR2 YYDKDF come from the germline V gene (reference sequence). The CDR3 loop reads CATSRDNAGSVQETQYF. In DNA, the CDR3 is TGTGCCACCAGCAGAGATAATGCAGGGTCAGTCCAAGAGACCCAGTACTTC.

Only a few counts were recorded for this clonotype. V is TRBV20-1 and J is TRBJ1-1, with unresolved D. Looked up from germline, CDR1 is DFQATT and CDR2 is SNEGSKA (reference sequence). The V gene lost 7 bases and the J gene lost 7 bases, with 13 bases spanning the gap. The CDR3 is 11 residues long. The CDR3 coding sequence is TGCAGTGTACGGGCCCCCGGTGAAGCTTTCTTT. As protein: CSVRAPGEAFF.

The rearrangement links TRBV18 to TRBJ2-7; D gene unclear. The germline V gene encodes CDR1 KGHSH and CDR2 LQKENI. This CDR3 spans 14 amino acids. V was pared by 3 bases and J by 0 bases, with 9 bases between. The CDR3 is CASSPVRNSYEQYF. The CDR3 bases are TGTGCCAGCTCACCTGTCAGGAACTCCTACGAGCAGTACTTC.

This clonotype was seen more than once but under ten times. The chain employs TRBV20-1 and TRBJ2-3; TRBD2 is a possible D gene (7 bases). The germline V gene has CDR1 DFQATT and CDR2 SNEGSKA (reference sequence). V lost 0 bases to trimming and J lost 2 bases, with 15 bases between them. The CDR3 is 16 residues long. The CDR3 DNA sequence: TGCAGTGCTAGAGATCCCGGGGGGCCGATCACAGATACGCAGTATTTT. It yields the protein CSARDPGGPITDTQYF.

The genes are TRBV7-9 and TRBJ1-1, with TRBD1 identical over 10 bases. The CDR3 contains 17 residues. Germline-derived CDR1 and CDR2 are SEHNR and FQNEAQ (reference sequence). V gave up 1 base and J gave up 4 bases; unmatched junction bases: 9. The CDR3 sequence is CASSLGGTGVMSTEAFF. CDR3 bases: TGTGCCAGCAGCTTAGGTGGGACAGGGGTGATGAGCACTGAAGCTTTCTTT.

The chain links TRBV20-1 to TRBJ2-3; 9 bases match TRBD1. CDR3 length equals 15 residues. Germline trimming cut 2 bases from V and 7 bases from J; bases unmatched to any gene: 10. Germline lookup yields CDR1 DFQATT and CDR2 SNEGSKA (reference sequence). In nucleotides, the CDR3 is TGCAGTGCTAGAATCCGGGACAGGGCCCGTCATACGCAGTATTTT. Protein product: CSARIRDRARHTQYF.

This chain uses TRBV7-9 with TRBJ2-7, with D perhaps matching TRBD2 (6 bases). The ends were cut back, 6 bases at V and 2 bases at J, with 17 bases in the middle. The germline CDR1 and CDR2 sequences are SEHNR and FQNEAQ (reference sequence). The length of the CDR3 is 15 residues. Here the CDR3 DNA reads TGTGCCAGCAGTCCTGGGACGACGGGGGCCTACGAGCAGTACTTC. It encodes CASSPGTTGAYEQYF.

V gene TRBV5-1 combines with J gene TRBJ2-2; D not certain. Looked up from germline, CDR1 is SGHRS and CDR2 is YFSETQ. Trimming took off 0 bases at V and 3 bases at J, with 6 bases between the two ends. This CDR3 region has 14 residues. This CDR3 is CASSLEADTGELFF. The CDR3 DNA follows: TGCGCCAGCAGCTTGGAGGCAGACACCGGGGAGCTGTTTTTT.

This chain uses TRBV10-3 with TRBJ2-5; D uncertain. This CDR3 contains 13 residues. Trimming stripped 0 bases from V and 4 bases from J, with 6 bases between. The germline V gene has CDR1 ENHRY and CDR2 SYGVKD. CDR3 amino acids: CAISESMGETQYF. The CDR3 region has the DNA TGTGCCATCAGTGAGTCGATGGGAGAGACCCAGTACTTC.

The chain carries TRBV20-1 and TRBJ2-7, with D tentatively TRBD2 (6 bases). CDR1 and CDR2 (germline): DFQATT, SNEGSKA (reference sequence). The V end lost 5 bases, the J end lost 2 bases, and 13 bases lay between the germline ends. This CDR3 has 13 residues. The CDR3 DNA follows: TGCAGTGCTGTCAAGGAGGGCGCCTACGAGCAGTACTTC. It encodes CSAVKEGAYEQYF.

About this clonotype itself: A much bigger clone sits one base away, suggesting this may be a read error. CDR3 loop: CAISVSVGSTDTQYF. The DNA of the CDR3 is TGTGCCATCAGTGTAAGCGTGGGTAGTACAGATACGCAGTATTTT. The chain combines TRBV10-3 with TRBJ2-3; D remains unclear. This CDR3 has 15 amino acids. Germline CDR1 reads ENHRY; CDR2 reads SYGVKD. Trimming removed 4 bases from V and 3 bases from J, with 14 bases in between.

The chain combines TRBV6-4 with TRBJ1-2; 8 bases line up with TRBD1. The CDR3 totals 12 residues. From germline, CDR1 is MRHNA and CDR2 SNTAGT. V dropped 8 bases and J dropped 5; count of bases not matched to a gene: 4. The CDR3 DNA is TGTGCCAGCCGGGACAGGCTTTATGGCTACACCTTC. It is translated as CASRDRLYGYTF.

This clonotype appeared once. CDR3 bases: TGTGCCAGCAGTAAAACTAGTTCTAATGAGCAGTTCTTC. Protein: CASSKTSSNEQFF. The chain recombines TRBV2 with TRBJ2-1; D is perhaps TRBD2 (5 bases). V lost 5 bases, J lost 7 bases, and 12 bases lay in between. This CDR3 is 13 amino acids long. The germline V gene has CDR1 SNHLY and CDR2 FYNNEI.

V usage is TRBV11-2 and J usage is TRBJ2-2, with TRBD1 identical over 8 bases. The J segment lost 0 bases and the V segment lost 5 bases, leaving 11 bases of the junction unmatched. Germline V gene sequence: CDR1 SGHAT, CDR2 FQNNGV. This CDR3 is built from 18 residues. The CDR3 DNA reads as TGTGCCAGCAGCGCAGGACAGGGAAAGGCCGCGAACACCGGGGAGCTGTTTTTT. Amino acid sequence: CASSAGQGKAANTGELFF.

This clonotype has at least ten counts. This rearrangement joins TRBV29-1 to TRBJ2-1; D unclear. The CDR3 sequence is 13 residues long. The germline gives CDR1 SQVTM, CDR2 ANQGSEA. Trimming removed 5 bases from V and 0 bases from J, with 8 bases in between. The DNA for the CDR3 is TGCAGCGTTTCCGAAAACTCCTACAATGAGCAGTTCTTC. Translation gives CSVSENSYNEQFF.